The 18 T cell receptor beta chains presented below share a single source sample, sequenced in a study of T-cell reconstitution after alpha-beta-depleted transplantation in children. Preparing the TCRbeta library involved the use of unique molecular identifiers. A single record per CDR3 protein comes from TCRdb applying MiXCR to the PCR reads. The data hold 500,000 to 600,000 distinct CDR3 sequences, with 25% to 30% observed a single time. The material sequenced was PBMCs, taken before TCRalphabeta/CD19-depleted stem cell transplant. These receptor sequences come from a boy younger than two with Wiskott-Aldrich syndrome, due to receive a stem cell transplant.

The chain couples TRBV5-1 to TRBJ1-1; weak D call: TRBD1 (5 bases). Trimming pared 4 bases from V and 5 bases from J, leaving 24 bases between. In germline, CDR1 is SGHRS, CDR2 YFSETQ. The CDR3 is made up of 17 amino acids. The CDR3 DNA reads as TGCGCCAGCAGCCCTCGGAGGGTGGGATCCGGGGGTACTGAAGCTTTCTTT. Its protein product is CASSPRRVGSGGTEAFF.

The genes are TRBV30 and TRBJ2-2; the D gene is possibly TRBD1 (5 bases). V lost 2 bases and J 4 bases, leaving 11 bases between the germline ends. The CDR3 is 14 residues long. In germline, CDR1 is GTSNPN, CDR2 SVGIG (reference sequence). This CDR3 reads CAWSLAGPTGELFF. CDR3 DNA sequence: TGTGCCTGGAGTCTTGCAGGGCCCACCGGGGAGCTGTTTTTT.

This clonotype was seen a few times. V and J are TRBV5-1 and TRBJ2-7; D perhaps matches TRBD2 (6 bases). V lost 2 bases to trimming and J lost 4 bases, with 13 bases between them. Germline-derived CDR1 and CDR2 are SGHRS and YFSETQ. This CDR3 region has 14 residues. CDR3 amino acids: CASSFRAGTYEQYF. For the CDR3, the DNA is TGCGCCAGCAGCTTTCGTGCAGGGACTTACGAGCAGTACTTC.

In its sample, this clonotype was seen a few times. The rearrangement uses TRBV10-3 and TRBJ2-1, with D possibly being TRBD1 (6 bases). Trimming took off 4 bases at V and 5 bases at J, with 12 bases between the two ends. The CDR3 runs 14 residues. Germline V gene lookup returns CDR1 ENHRY and CDR2 SYGVKD. The CDR3 loop is CAISGMDRNNEQFF. In DNA form, the CDR3 reads TGTGCCATCAGTGGCATGGACAGAAACAATGAGCAGTTCTTC.

This clonotype was picked up a small number of times. The CDR3 protein is CASSRDRGVSGANVLTF. The CDR3 bases are TGTGCCAGCAGCCGGGACAGGGGCGTCTCTGGGGCCAACGTCCTGACTTTC. The J gene is TRBJ2-6, the V gene TRBV3-1; 10 bases align to TRBD1. The CDR3 is made up of 17 amino acids. The germline V gene encodes CDR1 LGHDT and CDR2 YNNKEL (reference sequence). Germline trimming cut 4 bases from V and 0 bases from J; bases unmatched to any gene: 3.

This clonotype was recorded a few times. The CDR3 sequence is CASSTYSGRMVDTQYF. CDR3 coding DNA: TGTGCCAGCAGCACTTATAGCGGGAGGATGGTAGATACGCAGTATTTT. This chain connects TRBV9 to TRBJ2-3; 10 positions agree with TRBD2. The germline V gene has CDR1 SGDLS and CDR2 YYNGEE. V trimming: 4 bases; J trimming: 5 bases; junction bases outside the gene matches: 10. This CDR3 is built from 16 residues.

With regard to this clonotype: This clone may be a read error of a much larger clone one base away. The gene calls are TRBV5-1 and TRBJ1-1; D not certain. CDR3 length: 12 amino acids. Germline loops: CDR1 SGHRS, CDR2 YFSETQ. The germline V and J ends were trimmed by 0 bases and 3 bases, with 3 bases remaining between them. CDR3 coding DNA: TGCGCCAGCAGCTTGGGGTACACTGAAGCTTTCTTT. The encoded protein is CASSLGYTEAFF.

This clonotype was recorded a few times. The rearrangement joins TRBV28 to TRBJ1-4; D is perhaps TRBD1 (6 bases). Between the trimmed V and J ends, which lost 1 base and 9 bases, there was a span of 15 bases. This CDR3 is 15 amino acids long. Germline CDR1 MDHEN, CDR2 SYDVKM. CDR3 bases: TGTGCCAGCAGTTTATCGGGGGACATGGGGAAAAAACTGTTTTTT. It translates to CASSLSGDMGKKLFF.

This clonotype was detected only once. The J gene is TRBJ2-1, the V gene TRBV12-3 or TRBV12-4; D unclear. Trimming stripped 2 bases from V and 13 bases from J, with 18 bases between. The CDR3 length is 14 residues. CDR3 sequence reads: CASSLSVGRTQQFF. In nucleotides, the CDR3 is TGTGCCAGCAGTTTAAGTGTAGGGCGAACACAACAGTTCTTC.

This clonotype came up a few times. The rearrangement links TRBV7-3 to TRBJ1-5; D is undetermined. CDR1 SGHTA and CDR2 FQGTGA come from the germline V gene. There are 13 residues in the CDR3. The germline V and J ends were trimmed by 0 bases and 4 bases, with 4 bases remaining between them. The CDR3 region has the DNA TGTGCCAGCAGCTTAACGAGGAATCAGCCCCAGCATTTT. This codes for CASSLTRNQPQHF.

This clonotype was observed a handful of times. The chain carries TRBV9 and TRBJ2-1; 14 nucleotides agree with TRBD2. This CDR3 region has 16 residues. Per the germline V gene, CDR1 is SGDLS and CDR2 is YYNGEE. V was clipped by 4 bases and J by 7 bases; unmatched bases: 7. The CDR3 DNA sequence: TGTGCCAGCAGCACCGGGACTAGCGGGAGTCCTAATGAGCAGTTCTTC. It yields the protein CASSTGTSGSPNEQFF.

The chain employs TRBV12-3 or TRBV12-4 and TRBJ2-3, with D possibly matching TRBD2 (6 bases). Deletions cut 2 bases from V and 4 bases from J, with 7 bases between. The length of the CDR3 is 13 residues. The CDR3 nucleotides read TGTGCCAGCAGTTTACGGAGGGCAGATACGCAGTATTTT. Its translation: CASSLRRADTQYF.

The rearrangement joins TRBV20-1 to TRBJ2-5, with D possibly matching TRBD1 (6 bases). Per the germline V gene, CDR1 is DFQATT and CDR2 is SNEGSKA (reference sequence). The CDR3 runs 12 residues. The CDR3 sequence is CSGTRVLGTQYF. In DNA form, the CDR3 reads TGCAGCGGGACACGGGTTTTAGGGACCCAGTACTTC.

This clonotype has just a few counts. This rearrangement joins TRBV7-2 to TRBJ2-1, with a weak D call TRBD2 (5 bases). The length of the CDR3 is 12 residues. The V end lost 1 base, the J end lost 11 bases, and 9 bases lay between the germline ends. Germline CDR1 SGHTA, CDR2 FQGNSA. For the CDR3, the DNA is TGTGCCAGCAGCTTAGGAGGGCGACAGCAGTTCTTC. This codes for CASSLGGRQQFF.

This clonotype has only a few counts. This chain uses TRBV28 with TRBJ2-6; D not resolved. V dropped 5 bases and J dropped 4 bases, with 15 bases sitting between them. Germline CDR1 and CDR2: MDHEN and SYDVKM. The CDR3 extends over 16 amino acids. The DNA of the CDR3 is TGTGCCAGCAGTCCCCCGGTAGGGTGGGGGGCCAACGTCCTGACTTTC. Protein sequence: CASSPPVGWGANVLTF.

The chain joins TRBV18 to TRBJ1-3; 7 positions match TRBD1. This CDR3 has 17 amino acids. The trim removed 1 base at V and 0 bases at J, leaving 6 bases unmatched. Germline V gives CDR1 KGHSH, CDR2 LQKENI. CDR3 nucleotide sequence: TGTGCCAGCTCACCACTCGGAGGGGGCAGCTCTGGAAACACCATATATTTT. Amino acids: CASSPLGGGSSGNTIYF.

The chain uses TRBV28 and TRBJ2-7; D is unresolved. There are 12 residues in the CDR3. The germline V gene has CDR1 MDHEN and CDR2 SYDVKM. V lost 5 bases and J 6 bases, leaving 11 bases between the germline ends. This CDR3 reads CASSPLVGEQYF. DNA of the CDR3: TGTGCCAGCAGTCCCCTTGTCGGCGAGCAGTACTTC.

This clonotype has just a few counts. The chain employs TRBV20-1 and TRBJ2-1; 7 bases fit TRBD2. With 6 bases clipped from V and 7 bases from J, the junction kept 6 bases outside the gene matches. Germline V CDR1 and CDR2: DFQATT, SNEGSKA (reference sequence). The CDR3 consists of 12 residues. In DNA form, the CDR3 reads TGCAGTGCCGAACTAGCGTGGAATGAGCAGTTCTTC. It specifies CSAELAWNEQFF.